This is a list of T cell receptor beta chains from one sample in a study of T cells in Graves' hyperthyroidism and ophthalmopathy. In TCRdb, the multiplex PCR reads were re-called with MiXCR into one record per CDR3 protein. The sample has fewer than 650,000 distinct CDR3 sequences; more than 11% are singletons. The sample was blood. These receptors were taken from a woman aged 25 to 39 with Graves' hyperthyroidism that later progressed to Graves' ophthalmopathy. The CDR3 runs from the conserved cysteine through the conserved F or W. The D gene is left open where the match is weak. The size of a clone is reported for some rows only, either as once, few or many, or as a class for expanded clones.

d_call clone_size j_call v_call cdr3_aa cdr3_nt
. . TRBJ2-2 TRBV6-4 CASSPDSTGELFF TGTGCCAGCAGTCCTGATTCCACCGGGGAGCTGTTTTTT
. . TRBJ2-1 TRBV18 CASSPLLGPSINEQFF TGTGCCAGCTCCCCCCTACTAGGCCCCTCGATCAATGAGCAGTTCTTC
TRBD1 . TRBJ1-5 TRBV19 CATTGGFVQPQHF TGTGCCACCACAGGGGGCTTTGTTCAGCCCCAGCATTTT
TRBD2 . TRBJ2-1 TRBV20-1 CSARRTDSGMYNEQFF TGCAGTGCTAGACGTACGGATAGCGGGATGTACAATGAGCAGTTCTTC
. few TRBJ2-7 TRBV20-1 CSARDRSIGEQYF TGCAGTGCGCGAGACCGGAGTATTGGCGAGCAGTACTTC
. . TRBJ2-2 TRBV5-5 CASSLDINTGELFF TGTGCCAGCAGCTTGGACATAAACACCGGGGAGCTGTTTTTT
. many TRBJ1-2 TRBV12-3/TRBV12-4 CASSFQGKDYGYTF TGTGCCAGCAGTTTTCAGGGTAAAGACTATGGCTACACCTTC
TRBD2 few TRBJ2-1 TRBV27 CASSSNSGSHEQFF TGTGCCAGCAGTTCGAATAGCGGGAGTCACGAGCAGTTCTTC
. many TRBJ1-2 TRBV28 CASSDGNYGYTF TGTGCCAGCAGCGACGGGAACTATGGCTACACCTTC
TRBD1 many TRBJ2-7 TRBV2 CASQTGDEQYF TGTGCCAGTCAGACAGGGGACGAGCAGTACTTC
. many TRBJ2-1 TRBV3-1 CASSQGSNRVFYNEQFF TGTGCCAGCAGCCAAGGGAGCAACAGGGTGTTCTACAATGAGCAGTTCTTC
. many TRBJ2-3 TRBV30 CAWSVGQGTDTQYF TGTGCCTGGAGTGTTGGGCAGGGAACGGATACGCAGTATTTT
. many TRBJ1-1 TRBV30 CAWSSWTPSVHTEAFF TGTGCCTGGAGTTCTTGGACGCCGTCCGTTCACACTGAAGCTTTCTTT
. many TRBJ2-1 TRBV6-2/TRBV6-3 CASRSQKSSYNEQFF TGTGCCAGCAGAAGTCAGAAGAGCTCCTACAATGAGCAGTTCTTC
. . TRBJ1-3 TRBV9 CASSVEGFSLPSSGNTIYF TGTGCCAGCAGCGTAGAAGGGTTCTCCCTACCTTCTTCTGGAAACACCATATATTTT
. many TRBJ1-1 TRBV29-1 CSGGAGGMNTEAFF TGCAGCGGGGGGGCGGGAGGCATGAACACTGAAGCTTTCTTT
TRBD2 . TRBJ2-1 TRBV6-1 CASSEAQGIVAGADEQFF TGTGCCAGCAGTGAAGCACAGGGCATAGTAGCGGGAGCTGATGAGCAGTTCTTC
. . TRBJ1-4 TRBV28 CASSSDTDEKLFF TGTGCCAGCAGCTCCGACACGGATGAAAAACTGTTTTTT
. many TRBJ1-4 TRBV25-1 CASSDTGTANEKLFF TGTGCCAGCAGTGATACCGGGACGGCGAATGAAAAACTGTTTTTT
. many TRBJ2-1 TRBV11-3 CASSFEELNLYNEQFF TGTGCCAGCAGCTTCGAAGAGCTCAACCTCTACAATGAGCAGTTCTTC
. many TRBJ1-5 TRBV9 CASSAYSSNQPQHF TGTGCCAGCAGCGCCTATAGTAGCAATCAGCCCCAGCATTTT
. . TRBJ2-2 TRBV7-2 CASSLGPEHTGELFF TGTGCCAGCAGCCTAGGGCCCGAACACACCGGGGAGCTGTTTTTT
TRBD1 many TRBJ1-4 TRBV20-1 CSARDRRLSTNEKLFF TGCAGTGCTAGGGACAGGAGACTTTCAACTAATGAAAAACTGTTTTTT
TRBD1 many TRBJ2-7 TRBV12-3/TRBV12-4 CASSLGQGSFYEQYF TGTGCCAGCAGTCTCGGACAGGGTTCTTTTTACGAGCAGTACTTC
TRBD2 many TRBJ2-3 TRBV29-1 CSVQPGLAGGPETDTQYF TGCAGCGTCCAACCTGGACTAGCGGGAGGGCCGGAAACAGATACGCAGTATTTT
. many TRBJ2-7 TRBV2 CATKKGGSYEQYF TGTGCCACCAAAAAGGGGGGGAGCTACGAGCAGTACTTC
TRBD2 few TRBJ2-7 TRBV20-1 CSASLAGVPYEQYF TGCAGTGCTTCTCTAGCGGGAGTTCCCTACGAGCAGTACTTC
TRBD2 many TRBJ2-5 TRBV10-3 CASQREGQETQYF TGTGCCTCGCAGCGGGAGGGCCAAGAGACCCAGTACTTC
. few TRBJ2-7 TRBV30 CAWDVSYEQYF TGTGCCTGGGACGTCTCCTACGAGCAGTACTTC
. many TRBJ1-5 TRBV3-1 CASSPNAYSNQPQHF TGTGCCAGCAGCCCGAATGCGTATAGCAATCAGCCCCAGCATTTT
TRBD1 many TRBJ2-1 TRBV11-2 CASSLEGTGREQFF TGTGCCAGCAGCTTAGAGGGGACAGGCCGTGAGCAGTTCTTC
TRBD2 . TRBJ2-3 TRBV29-1 CSGRLAGIADTQYF TGCAGCGGGCGACTAGCGGGAATAGCGGATACGCAGTATTTT
. many TRBJ2-7 TRBV30 CAWSVGLAYEQYF TGTGCCTGGAGTGTAGGGCTAGCCTACGAGCAGTACTTC